These 17 T cell receptor beta chains were sequenced from one sample in a study of CD8 T cells in Susac syndrome. The authors reverse transcribed about 0.5 to 1 ug RNA with random hexamers. Each CDR3 protein is one row after TCRdb ran MiXCR on the immunoSEQ multiplex PCR reads. The data show under 95,000 distinct CDR3 sequences, roughly 94% seen once. Sequenced input: CD8+ T cells from PBMCs. The receptors come from a human donor with Susac syndrome.

The rearrangement links TRBV5-1 to TRBJ2-7; D is possibly TRBD2 (6 bases). The CDR3 totals 15 residues. V lost 0 bases and J lost 2, with 12 bases in between. Per the germline V gene, CDR1 is SGHRS and CDR2 is YFSETQ. CDR3 in DNA: TGCGCCAGCAGCTTGGCAGGCGGGACTGCCTACGAGCAGTACTTC. Its translation is CASSLAGGTAYEQYF.

A few counts support this clonotype. The chain employs TRBV29-1 and TRBJ2-7; possibly TRBD1 for D (6 bases). Trimming pared 2 bases from V and 3 bases from J, leaving 8 bases between. Germline V CDR1 and CDR2: SQVTM, ANQGSEA. This CDR3 has 12 residues. This CDR3 reads CSVETGSYEQYF. The CDR3 nucleotides read TGCAGCGTTGAAACAGGGAGCTACGAGCAGTACTTC.

The gene calls are TRBV11-2 and TRBJ2-1; 8 bases map to TRBD1. The J segment lost 5 bases and the V segment lost 5 bases, leaving 11 bases of the junction unmatched. This CDR3 contains 16 residues. Germline CDR1 is SGHAT and CDR2 is FQNNGV. The CDR3 region has the DNA TGTGCCAGCAGCACGAACAGGGGGAGCTTCCACAATGAGCAGTTCTTC. It encodes CASSTNRGSFHNEQFF.

The chain has TRBV4-1 and TRBJ2-7; D not resolved. The CDR3 consists of 13 residues. Trimming stripped 1 base from V and 2 bases from J, with 6 bases between. Germline lookup yields CDR1 MGHRA and CDR2 YSYEKL. The CDR3 coding sequence is TGCGCCAGCAGCCAAGGTAACCCCTACGAGCAGTACTTC. This encodes CASSQGNPYEQYF.

The chain links TRBV18 to TRBJ2-1; perhaps TRBD2 as D (6 bases). Germline CDR1 is KGHSH and CDR2 is LQKENI. V was clipped by 0 bases and J by 2 bases, with 8 bases between them. CDR3 size: 15 residues. In nucleotides, the CDR3 is TGTGCCAGCTCACCACCTTCTAGCGCCTACAATGAGCAGTTCTTC. It encodes CASSPPSSAYNEQFF. Using reference TRBV18 and TRBJ2-1 for the parts outside the CDR3, the full variable domain is NAGVMQNPRHLVRRRGQEARLRCSPMKGHSHVYWYRQLPEEGLKFMVYLQKENIIDESGMPKERFSAEFPKEGPSILRIQQVVRGDSAAYFCASSPPSSAYNEQFFGPGTRLTVL.

The chain joins TRBV4-3 to TRBJ2-3, with D perhaps matching TRBD2 (6 bases). Per germline, CDR1 LGHNA and CDR2 YSLEER. V shed 0 bases and J shed 0 bases, with 13 bases lying between them. CDR3 length: 17 residues. This CDR3 is CASSQDTSTSSTDTQYF. In DNA form, the CDR3 reads TGCGCCAGCAGCCAAGATACTAGCACCTCTAGCACAGATACGCAGTATTTT.

The J gene is TRBJ2-7, the V gene TRBV29-1; 7 bases are shared with TRBD1. Unmatched junction bases numbered 7, after V lost 7 bases and J lost 4 bases. Germline CDR1 and CDR2: SQVTM and ANQGSEA. The CDR3 loop spans 12 amino acids. CDR3 amino acids: CSARDSFYEQYF. DNA for the CDR3: TGCAGCGCCCGGGACAGTTTTTACGAGCAGTACTTC.

The chain is built from TRBV28 and TRBJ1-2; 10 positions match TRBD1. The CDR3 sequence is 14 residues long. V gave up 2 bases and J gave up 6 bases; unmatched junction bases: 3. Germline loops: CDR1 MDHEN, CDR2 SYDVKM. The CDR3 nucleotides read TGTGCCAGCAGTTTAGGACAGGGGGTGGATGGCTACACCTTC. Protein sequence: CASSLGQGVDGYTF.

The chain links TRBV7-6 to TRBJ2-7; D may be TRBD2 (5 bases). CDR3 size: 12 residues. Germline assignment: CDR1 SGHVS and CDR2 FNYEAQ. Trimming pared 5 bases from V and 2 bases from J, leaving 7 bases between. CDR3 DNA: TGTGCCAGCAGCGCGGGTCCCTACGAGCAGTACTTC. Encoded protein: CASSAGPYEQYF.

This clonotype was observed once. J is TRBJ2-7 and V is TRBV5-1; D gene unclear. Trimming removed 4 bases from V and 3 bases from J, with 14 bases in between. The CDR3 has 14 amino acids. Germline V gives CDR1 SGHRS, CDR2 YFSETQ. CDR3 DNA: TGCGCCAGCAGCGTTCCGGACGCGCGCTACGAGCAGTACTTC. Its protein product is CASSVPDARYEQYF.

The rearrangement joins TRBV9 to TRBJ1-1, with D unclear. V gave up 3 bases and J gave up 2 bases, with 8 bases separating them. This CDR3 comprises 13 residues. Germline V gene data show CDR1 as SGDLS and CDR2 as YYNGEE. CDR3 nucleotide sequence: TGTGCCAGCAGCGCCGCAGGAAACACTGAAGCTTTCTTT. Translation: CASSAAGNTEAFF.

The chain has TRBV9 and TRBJ2-7, with 11 bases matching TRBD2. Germline CDR1 SGDLS, CDR2 YYNGEE. This CDR3 is built from 13 residues. V gave up 10 bases and J gave up 2 bases; unmatched junction bases: 5. The CDR3 protein is CAGRLAGPYEQYF. The CDR3 coding sequence is TGTGCCGGAAGACTAGCGGGACCCTACGAGCAGTACTTC.

The genes are TRBV7-2 and TRBJ1-5; a weak D match, TRBD1 (6 bases). Trimming took 1 base from V and 6 from J, leaving 13 bases between them. In germline, CDR1 is SGHTA, CDR2 FQGNSA. The CDR3 has 15 residues. The CDR3 sequence is CASSLGQELGQPQHF. DNA for the CDR3: TGTGCCAGCAGCTTAGGACAGGAATTGGGTCAGCCCCAGCATTTT.

This chain uses TRBV5-1 with TRBJ2-2, with no clear D. This CDR3 contains 13 residues. Germline loops: CDR1 SGHRS, CDR2 YFSETQ. With 7 bases removed from V and 3 bases from J, the gap between germline ends came to 10 bases. CDR3 bases: TGCGCCAGCGAACCCGACTACACCGGGGAGCTGTTTTTT. Translation: CASEPDYTGELFF.

This chain connects TRBV28 to TRBJ1-5; D is perhaps TRBD1 (6 bases). Trimming took 5 bases from V and 6 from J, leaving 20 bases between them. CDR1 MDHEN and CDR2 SYDVKM come from the germline V gene. The CDR3 has 16 residues. As DNA, the CDR3 is TGTGCCAGCAGTCCGGAGACAGGTTATGGTTCTCAGCCCCAGCATTTT. Protein sequence: CASSPETGYGSQPQHF.

V gene TRBV20-1 combines with J gene TRBJ2-1; TRBD2 aligns across 11 bases. The CDR3 is made up of 15 amino acids. Trimming removed 0 bases from V and 8 bases from J; junction bases left unmatched: 6. Germline V CDR1 and CDR2: DFQATT, SNEGSKA (reference sequence). DNA of the CDR3: TGCAGTGCTAGAGACGTAGCGGGAGGGTCGGATGAGCAGTTCTTC. Translating gives CSARDVAGGSDEQFF.

The rearrangement links TRBV20-1 to TRBJ2-1; 7 positions match TRBD1. Germline V gene data show CDR1 as DFQATT and CDR2 as SNEGSKA (reference sequence). The V segment lost 1 base and the J segment 2 bases; nucleotides outside the gene matches: 5. The CDR3 extends over 15 amino acids. CDR3 loop: CSARGYRGAYNEQFF. The DNA for the CDR3 is TGCAGTGCTAGAGGGTACAGGGGCGCCTACAATGAGCAGTTCTTC.